The present T cell receptor beta chain was sequenced within a study of glioma-infiltrating T cells. Study-level information: WHO grade II oligodendrogliomas or astrocytomas, plus non-recurrent WHO grade IV glioblastomas, were sampled. Study results and caveats: Patients with low tissue-blood divergence carried a signature set of shared blood CDR3 motifs. Very few CDR3 sequences were shared between tissue and blood.

TCR alpha and beta CDR3 regions were amplified from RNA using iRepertoire nested multiplex PCR. One-step reverse transcription and amplification started from approximately 100-400 ng of tissue mRNA or PBMC total RNA. TCRdb processed the multiplex PCR reads anew with MiXCR; each CDR3 protein has one entry. The sample has 300,000 to 450,000 distinct CDR3 sequences, approximately 42% seen once. For this clonotype: Antigen: not known. Since a much larger clone is just one base distant, this may be a read error.

The CDR3 consists of 17 residues. Per germline, CDR1 DFQATT and CDR2 SNEGSKA (reference sequence). Specimen: glioma tissue, nonneoplastic brain tissue, or PBMCs (not recorded which). The rearrangement joins TRBV20-1 to TRBJ2-3; D is possibly TRBD1 or TRBD2 (5 bases each). This receptor was identified in a human donor with low-grade glioma or glioblastoma, undergoing nonglioma brain surgery, or in good health (not recorded which). The CDR3 loop reads CSARIRTPGRSTGTQYF. The DNA for the CDR3 is TGCAGTGCTAGAATCCGCACTCCGGGACGTAGCACAGGTACGCAGTATTTT.